This entry lists 15 T cell receptor beta chains sequenced from one sample in a study of technical replicates of blood from a few donors. Profiling relied on immunoSEQ multiplex PCR, and the TCRdb table lists in-frame clones only, not all of them. The sample yields about 66,000 clones, 88% seen once. Material: PBMCs. These receptor sequences come from a human donor in good health. Some clones in this sample may be carry-over from other donors' samples.

This clone appeared once. This chain uses TRBV7-9 with TRBJ2-7; D remains unclear. The CDR3 contains 15 residues. V dropped 5 bases and J dropped 5 bases, with 19 bases sitting between them. Germline-derived CDR1 and CDR2 are SEHNR and FQNEAQ (reference sequence). CDR3 in amino acids: CASSPVGAQRNEQYF. CDR3 bases: TGTGCCAGCAGCCCCGTCGGAGCCCAAAGGAACGAGCAGTACTTC.

The gene calls are TRBV7-3 and TRBJ2-1; 7 bases fit TRBD2. In germline, CDR1 is SGHTA, CDR2 FQGTGA. The J segment lost 4 bases and the V segment lost 0 bases, leaving 9 bases of the junction unmatched. The CDR3 consists of 17 residues. The CDR3 coding sequence is TGTGCCAGCAGCTTAACCTCCGGGACTACCAGTTACAATGAGCAGTTCTTC. Residues: CASSLTSGTTSYNEQFF.

The chain joins TRBV11-2 to TRBJ2-1; D is perhaps TRBD2 (5 bases). Trimming removed 3 bases at V and 6 bases at J, with 9 bases between. The CDR3 totals 13 residues. Germline loops: CDR1 SGHAT, CDR2 FQNNGV. CDR3 protein: CASSFNGINEQFF. As DNA, the CDR3 is TGTGCCAGCAGCTTTAACGGGATCAATGAGCAGTTCTTC.

The rearrangement uses TRBV7-9 and TRBJ1-3; no clear D gene. This CDR3 contains 15 residues. V was cut by 7 bases and J by 0 bases, with 13 bases left in between. The germline V gene encodes CDR1 SEHNR and CDR2 FQNEAQ (reference sequence). In DNA, the CDR3 is TGTGCCAGCATCCTTTGGGCGTCCTCTGGAAACACCATATATTTT. Protein: CASILWASSGNTIYF.

This clone occurred once. The rearrangement joins TRBV5-1 to TRBJ2-5; TRBD1 might be the D (6 bases). The V end lost 0 bases, the J end lost 7 bases, and 10 bases lay between the germline ends. Germline loops: CDR1 SGHRS, CDR2 YFSETQ. The CDR3 runs 13 residues. The DNA of the CDR3 is TGCGCCAGCAGCTTGGACAGGGTGTGGACCCAGTACTTC. It yields the protein CASSLDRVWTQYF.

The chain links TRBV2 to TRBJ1-3; D is ambiguous. Germline V gene lookup returns CDR1 SNHLY and CDR2 FYNNEI. This CDR3 is built from 13 residues. Trimming left V 8 bases short and J 5 bases short, with 13 bases between. CDR3 protein: CASSAWQRNTIYF. The CDR3 DNA reads as TGTGCCAGCTCTGCCTGGCAGAGAAACACCATATATTTT.

The chain uses TRBV25-1 and TRBJ2-7, with TRBD2 matching over 8 bases. The V segment lost 1 base and the J segment 2 bases; nucleotides outside the gene matches: 4. Germline loops: CDR1 MGHDK, CDR2 SYGVNS. The CDR3 length is 15 residues. The CDR3 DNA reads TGTGCCAGCAGTGAATCGCGGGGGGTAACCTACGAGCAGTACTTC. Amino acids: CASSESRGVTYEQYF.

The V and J genes are TRBV4-1 and TRBJ2-5; possible D gene TRBD1, 5 bases. Trimming stripped 1 base from V and 1 base from J, with 7 bases between. The CDR3 contains 14 residues. Germline V lookup: CDR1 MGHRA, CDR2 YSYEKL. CDR3 in DNA: TGCGCCAGCAGCCAAGGACAGTTCCAAGAGACCCAGTACTTC. It translates to CASSQGQFQETQYF.

This chain uses TRBV9 with TRBJ2-1, with 9 bases lining up with TRBD1. The CDR3 sequence is 14 residues long. Per the germline V gene, CDR1 is SGDLS and CDR2 is YYNGEE. V dropped 4 bases and J dropped 6; count of bases not matched to a gene: 5. CDR3 DNA sequence: TGTGCCAGCAGCCCGACAGGGGGACTCAATGAGCAGTTCTTC. Its protein product is CASSPTGGLNEQFF.

This rearrangement joins TRBV19 to TRBJ2-5; no clear D gene. Germline loops: CDR1 LNHDA, CDR2 SQIVND (reference sequence). Trimming left V 5 bases short and J 4 bases short, with 8 bases between. CDR3 length: 12 residues. CDR3 region: CASSSRGETQYF. The CDR3 coding sequence is TGTGCCAGTAGTTCTAGAGGAGAGACCCAGTACTTC.

This rearrangement joins TRBV5-4 to TRBJ2-7; 9 nucleotides match TRBD1. There are 15 residues in the CDR3. In germline, CDR1 is SGHNT, CDR2 YYREEE (reference sequence). V lost 4 bases, J lost 0 bases, and 5 bases stayed unmatched. The CDR3 reads CASSPGTGISYEQYF. The DNA for the CDR3 is TGTGCCAGCAGCCCCGGGACAGGGATCTCCTACGAGCAGTACTTC.

The V call is TRBV30, the J call TRBJ1-2; perhaps TRBD1 as D (6 bases). V shed 2 bases and J shed 0 bases, with 13 bases lying between them. Germline CDR1 is GTSNPN and CDR2 is SVGIG (reference sequence). The CDR3 extends over 15 amino acids. The CDR3 sequence: CAWSSPGGSNYGYTF. DNA of the CDR3: TGTGCCTGGAGTTCCCCGGGGGGCTCTAACTATGGCTACACCTTC. The whole variable domain, remainder taken from reference TRBV30 and TRBJ1-2, is SQTIHQWPATLVQPVGSPLSLECTVEGTSNPNLYWYRQAAGRGLQLLFYSVGIGQISSEVPQNLSASRPQDRQFILSSKKLLLSDSGFYLCAWSSPGGSNYGYTFGSGTRLTVV.

The chain employs TRBV4-1 and TRBJ2-2, with D possibly being TRBD1 (5 bases). The CDR3 totals 17 residues. Germline V lookup: CDR1 MGHRA, CDR2 YSYEKL. V gave up 0 bases and J gave up 0 bases, with 11 bases separating them. DNA for the CDR3: TGCGCCAGCAGCCAAGAAGAGAGCAGGGCGAACACCGGGGAGCTGTTTTTT. As protein: CASSQEESRANTGELFF.

The chain combines TRBV2 with TRBJ1-1; D is possibly TRBD1 (5 bases). With 6 bases removed from V and 0 bases from J, the gap between germline ends came to 8 bases. Germline V gene data show CDR1 as SNHLY and CDR2 as FYNNEI. This CDR3 comprises 13 residues. The CDR3 DNA reads as TGTGCCAGCAGAGCACAGGTGAACACTGAAGCTTTCTTT. It encodes CASRAQVNTEAFF. The full variable domain, with the rest looked up from reference TRBV2 and TRBJ1-1, is EPEVTQTPSHQVTQMGQEVILRCVPISNHLYFYWYRQILGQKVEFLVSFYNNEISEKSEIFDDQFSVERPDGSNFTLKIRSTKLEDSAMYFCASRAQVNTEAFFGQGTRLTVV.

The J gene is TRBJ2-1, the V gene TRBV9; D gene uncertain. The germline V gene has CDR1 SGDLS and CDR2 YYNGEE. The V end was cut by 0 bases, the J end by 0 bases, with 7 bases between. The CDR3 length is 15 residues. The CDR3 loop is CASSVGDNSYNEQFF. In nucleotides, the CDR3 is TGTGCCAGCAGCGTAGGCGACAACTCCTACAATGAGCAGTTCTTC.